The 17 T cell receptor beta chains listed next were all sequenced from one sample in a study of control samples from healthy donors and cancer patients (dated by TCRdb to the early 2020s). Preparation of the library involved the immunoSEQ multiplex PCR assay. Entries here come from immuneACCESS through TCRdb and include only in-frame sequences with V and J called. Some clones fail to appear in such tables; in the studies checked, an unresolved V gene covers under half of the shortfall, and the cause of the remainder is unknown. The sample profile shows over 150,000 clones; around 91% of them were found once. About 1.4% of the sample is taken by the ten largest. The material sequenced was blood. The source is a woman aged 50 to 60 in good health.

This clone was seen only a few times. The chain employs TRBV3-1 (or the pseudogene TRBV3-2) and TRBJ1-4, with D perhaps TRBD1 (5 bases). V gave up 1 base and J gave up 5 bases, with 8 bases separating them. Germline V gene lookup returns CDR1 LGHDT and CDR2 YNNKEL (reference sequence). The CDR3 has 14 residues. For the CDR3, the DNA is TGTGCCAGCAGCCAAGTTGCAGGGAATGAAAAACTGTTTTTT. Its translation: CASSQVAGNEKLFF.

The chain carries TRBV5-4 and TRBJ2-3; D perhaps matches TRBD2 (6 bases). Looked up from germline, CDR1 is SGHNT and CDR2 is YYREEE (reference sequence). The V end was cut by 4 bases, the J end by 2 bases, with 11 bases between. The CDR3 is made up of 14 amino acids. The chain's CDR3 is CASSPGRHTDTQYF. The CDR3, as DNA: TGTGCCAGCAGCCCCGGGAGACACACAGATACGCAGTATTTT.

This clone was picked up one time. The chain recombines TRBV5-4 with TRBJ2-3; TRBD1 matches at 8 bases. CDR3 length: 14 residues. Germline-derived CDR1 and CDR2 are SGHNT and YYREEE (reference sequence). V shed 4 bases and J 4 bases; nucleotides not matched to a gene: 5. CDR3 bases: TGTGCCAGCAGCGACGGACAGGGAGCAGATACGCAGTATTTT. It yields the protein CASSDGQGADTQYF.

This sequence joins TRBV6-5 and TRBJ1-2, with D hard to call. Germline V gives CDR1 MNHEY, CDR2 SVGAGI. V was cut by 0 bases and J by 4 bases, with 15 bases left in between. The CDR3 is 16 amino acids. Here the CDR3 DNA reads TGTGCCAGCAGTTACTCGAAGACTGCAGTAGTCTATGGCTACACCTTC. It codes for CASSYSKTAVVYGYTF.

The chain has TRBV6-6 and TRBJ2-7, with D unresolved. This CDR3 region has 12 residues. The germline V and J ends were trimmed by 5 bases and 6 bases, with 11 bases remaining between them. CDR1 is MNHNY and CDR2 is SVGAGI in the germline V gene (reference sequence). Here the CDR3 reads CASSMGKLEQYF. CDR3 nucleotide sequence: TGTGCCAGCAGTATGGGGAAACTCGAGCAGTACTTC.

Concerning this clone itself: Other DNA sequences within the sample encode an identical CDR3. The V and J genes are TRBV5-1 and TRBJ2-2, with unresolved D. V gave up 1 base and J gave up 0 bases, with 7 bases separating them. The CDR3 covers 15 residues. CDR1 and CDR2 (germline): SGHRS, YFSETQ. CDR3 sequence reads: CASSLLQANTGELFF. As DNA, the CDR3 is TGCGCCAGCAGCTTGTTACAAGCGAACACCGGGGAGCTGTTTTTT.

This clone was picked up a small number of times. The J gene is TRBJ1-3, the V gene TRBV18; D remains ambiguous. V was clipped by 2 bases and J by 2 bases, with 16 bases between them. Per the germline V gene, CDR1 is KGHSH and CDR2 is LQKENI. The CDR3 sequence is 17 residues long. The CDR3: CASSPTRSQGPGNTIYF. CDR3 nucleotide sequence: TGTGCCAGCTCACCAACCCGCAGCCAAGGTCCTGGAAACACCATATATTTT.

The CDR3 DNA reads TGTGCCAGCAGCACGAGACTAGCGGGAGTTGCTAGCACCGGGGAGCTGTTTTTT. It yields the protein CASSTRLAGVASTGELFF. This chain connects TRBV7-8 to TRBJ2-2, with 12 bases that match TRBD2. The trim removed 5 bases at V and 4 bases at J, leaving 11 bases unmatched. The CDR3 loop spans 18 amino acids. Germline-derived CDR1 and CDR2 are SGHVS and FQNEAQ.

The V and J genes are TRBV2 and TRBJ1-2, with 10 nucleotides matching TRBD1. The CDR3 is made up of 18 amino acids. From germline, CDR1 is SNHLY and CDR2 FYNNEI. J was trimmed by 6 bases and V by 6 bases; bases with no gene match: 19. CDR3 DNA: TGTGCCAGCAGCCACAAGGACTTCTGGGACAGGGGCGAGAATGGCTACACCTTC. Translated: CASSHKDFWDRGENGYTF. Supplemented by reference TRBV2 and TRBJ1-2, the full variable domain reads EPEVTQTPSHQVTQMGQEVILRCVPISNHLYFYWYRQILGQKVEFLVSFYNNEISEKSEIFDDQFSVERPDGSNFTLKIRSTKLEDSAMYFCASSHKDFWDRGENGYTFGSGTRLTVV.

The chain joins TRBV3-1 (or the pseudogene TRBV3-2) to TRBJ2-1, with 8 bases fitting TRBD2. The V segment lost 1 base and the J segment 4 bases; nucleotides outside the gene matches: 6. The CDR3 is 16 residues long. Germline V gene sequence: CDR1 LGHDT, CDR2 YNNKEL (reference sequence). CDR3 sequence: CASSQVGRGVYNEQFF. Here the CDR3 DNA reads TGTGCCAGCAGCCAAGTGGGGCGGGGGGTATACAATGAGCAGTTCTTC.

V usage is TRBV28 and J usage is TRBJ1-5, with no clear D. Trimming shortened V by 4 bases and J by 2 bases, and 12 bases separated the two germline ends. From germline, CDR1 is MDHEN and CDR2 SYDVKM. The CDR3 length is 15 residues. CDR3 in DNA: TGTGCCAGCAGTTCCGACGGGCCGCGCAATCAGCCCCAGCATTTT. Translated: CASSSDGPRNQPQHF.

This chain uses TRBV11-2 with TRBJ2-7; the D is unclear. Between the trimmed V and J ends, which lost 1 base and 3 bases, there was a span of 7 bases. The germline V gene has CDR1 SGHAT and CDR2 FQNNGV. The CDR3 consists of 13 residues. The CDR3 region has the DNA TGTGCCAGCAGCTTAGGTAGGCTCTACGAGCAGTACTTC. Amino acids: CASSLGRLYEQYF.

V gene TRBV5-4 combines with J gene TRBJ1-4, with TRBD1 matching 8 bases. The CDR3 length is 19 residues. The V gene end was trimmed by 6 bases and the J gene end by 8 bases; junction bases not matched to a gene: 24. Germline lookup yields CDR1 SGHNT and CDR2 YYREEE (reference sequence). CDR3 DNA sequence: TGTGCCAGCAAGGGGGACAGGCTGAGGGGAGGCCCCCTTGGAGAAAAACTGTTTTTT. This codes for CASKGDRLRGGPLGEKLFF.

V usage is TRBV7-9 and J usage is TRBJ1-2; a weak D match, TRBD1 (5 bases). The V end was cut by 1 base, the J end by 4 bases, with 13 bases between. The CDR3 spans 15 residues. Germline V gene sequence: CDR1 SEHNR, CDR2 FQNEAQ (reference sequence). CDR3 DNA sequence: TGTGCCAGCAGCTTAGAGACAGCAGTTGTCTATGGCTACACCTTC. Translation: CASSLETAVVYGYTF.

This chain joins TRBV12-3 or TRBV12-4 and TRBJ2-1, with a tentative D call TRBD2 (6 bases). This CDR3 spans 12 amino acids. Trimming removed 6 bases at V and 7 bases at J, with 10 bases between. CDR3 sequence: CASRGGFNEQFF. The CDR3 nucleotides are TGTGCCAGCAGGGGGGGTTTTAATGAGCAGTTCTTC.

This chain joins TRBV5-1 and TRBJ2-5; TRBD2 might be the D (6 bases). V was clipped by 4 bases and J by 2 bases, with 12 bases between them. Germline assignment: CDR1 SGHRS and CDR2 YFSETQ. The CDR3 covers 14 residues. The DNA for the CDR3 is TGCGCCAGCAGCCCCGGGACTGTTCAAGAGACCCAGTACTTC. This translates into CASSPGTVQETQYF.

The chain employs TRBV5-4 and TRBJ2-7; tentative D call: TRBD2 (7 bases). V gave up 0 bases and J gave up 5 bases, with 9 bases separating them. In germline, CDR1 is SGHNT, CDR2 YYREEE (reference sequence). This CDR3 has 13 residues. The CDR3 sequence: CASSLAGGHEQYF. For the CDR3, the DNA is TGTGCCAGCAGCTTGGCGGGGGGCCACGAGCAGTACTTC.